The 3 T cell receptor gamma chains below come from one sample, sequenced in a study of gammadelta T cells in human blood. With CATT, TCRdb re-called clones from the RT-PCR reads. The sample gives more than 400 gamma-chain clones, 9.9% of which show up once; roughly 21% is in the top ten. Sequenced material: non-Vgamma9Vdelta2 gamma-delta T cells from infant blood. These receptor sequences come from a human donor.

This clone is termed medium-sized. This chain links TRGV8 with TRGJ1 or TRGJ2. Germline lookup yields CDR1 VENAVY and CDR2 YDSYNSRV. The CDR3 is 11 residues long. The V and J ends lost 5 bases and 5 bases, in that order; junction bases with no gene match: 3. Here the CDR3 DNA reads TGTGCCACCTGGGCAGATTATAAGAAACTCTTT. The encoded protein is CATWADYKKLF.

Regarding this clone: The protein given by TCRdb reflects a much larger clone and differs at residue 2 from this DNA's translation, likely from a read error; the protein shown is the DNA's translation. The rearrangement links TRGV2 to TRGJ1 or TRGJ2. The CDR3 length is 11 residues. Looked up from germline, CDR1 is EGSNGY and CDR2 is YDSYNSKV. In DNA, the CDR3 is TGTACCACCTGGGACGAGGGTAAGAAACTCTTT. Amino acid sequence: CTTWDEGKKLF.

By its share, this clone is large. The chain links TRGV4 to TRGJ1 or TRGJ2. V lost 2 bases and J lost 3; bases outside the gene matches: 7. CDR3 size: 14 residues. The germline V gene encodes CDR1 EGSTGY and CDR2 YDSYTSSV. The CDR3 bases are TGTGCCACCTGGGATGTGGTCCTTTATTATAAGAAACTCTTT. Amino acids: CATWDVVLYYKKLF.